The clone carrying this T cell receptor beta chain was seen once. Its antigen is unknown. TCRdb keeps only in-frame clones here, not all; method: immunoSEQ multiplex PCR. The sample includes around 30,000 clones, roughly 90% seen only once; the top ten take about 28%. V lost 7 bases and J 3 bases, leaving 10 bases between the germline ends. CDR1 SQVTM and CDR2 ANQGSEA come from the germline V gene. The CDR3 length is 11 residues. The sample is drawn from a study of T cells in localized non-small cell lung cancer. Regarding the study as a whole: Blood T cell density predicted longer survival; adjacent-lung clonality, shorter. The greatest T cell clonality was found in uninvolved adjacent lung (higher than in tumor). When the top 100 tumor clones were examined, a median approximately 59 of them also appeared in the adjacent lung, which was paired and uninvolved. Multi-region tumor sequencing was not done, so intratumor heterogeneity could not be excluded.

The material was peripheral blood, obtained before any cancer treatment. This rearrangement joins TRBV29-1 to TRBJ2-7, with D maybe TRBD1 (6 bases). This sequence was found in a female donor over 55 with stage I lung adenocarcinoma. In DNA form, the CDR3 reads TGCAGCGCTGGGACATTCTACGAGCAGTACTTC. Its translation is CSAGTFYEQYF.